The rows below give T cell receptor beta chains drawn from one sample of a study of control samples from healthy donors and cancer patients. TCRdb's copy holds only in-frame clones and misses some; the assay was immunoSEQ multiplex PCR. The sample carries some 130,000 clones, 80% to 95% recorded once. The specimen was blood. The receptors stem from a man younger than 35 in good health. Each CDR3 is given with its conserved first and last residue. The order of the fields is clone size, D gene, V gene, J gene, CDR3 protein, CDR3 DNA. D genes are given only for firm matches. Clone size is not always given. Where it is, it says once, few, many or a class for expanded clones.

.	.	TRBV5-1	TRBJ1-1	CASSLAQGKLNTEAFF	TGCGCCAGCAGCTTGGCTCAGGGGAAATTGAACACTGAAGCTTTCTTT
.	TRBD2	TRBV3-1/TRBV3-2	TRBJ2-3	CASSESGGAFTDTQYF	TGTGCCAGCAGTGAAAGCGGGGGGGCCTTCACAGATACGCAGTATTTT
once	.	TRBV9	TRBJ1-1	CASEPTQVNTEAFF	TGTGCCAGCGAGCCGACACAAGTGAACACTGAAGCTTTCTTT
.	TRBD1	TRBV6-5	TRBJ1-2	CASSYSAPGQGSGYTF	TGTGCCAGCAGTTACAGCGCCCCGGGACAGGGATCTGGCTACACCTTC
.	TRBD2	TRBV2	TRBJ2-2	CASSGTSRTGELFF	TGTGCCAGCAGCGGGACTAGTCGGACCGGGGAGCTGTTTTTT
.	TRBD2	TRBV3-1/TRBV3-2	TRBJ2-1	CASSIPGTRHHSEQFF	TGTGCCAGCAGCATACCCGGGACTAGACATCACAGCGAGCAGTTCTTC
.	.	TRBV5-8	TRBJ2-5	CASSIRTQKTETQYF	TGTGCCAGCAGCATCCGGACCCAGAAGACGGAGACCCAGTACTTC
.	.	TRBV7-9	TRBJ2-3	CASGTGSEPDTQYF	TGTGCCAGTGGAACGGGATCAGAGCCAGATACGCAGTATTTT
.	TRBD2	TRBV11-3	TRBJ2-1	CASSLLSGSFDEQFF	TGTGCCAGCAGCTTACTAAGCGGGAGTTTTGATGAGCAGTTCTTC
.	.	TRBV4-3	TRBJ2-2	CASSQDLGTNTGELFF	TGCGCCAGCAGCCAAGATCTCGGAACGAACACCGGGGAGCTGTTTTTT
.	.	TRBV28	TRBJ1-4	CASSLQGGANEKLFF	TGTGCCAGCAGCCTACAGGGAGGGGCTAATGAAAAACTGTTTTTT
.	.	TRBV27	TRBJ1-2	CASYTGWPNYGYTF	TGTGCCAGCTATACAGGTTGGCCTAACTATGGCTACACCTTC
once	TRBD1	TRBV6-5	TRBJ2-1	CASSSRDRGPSEQFF	TGTGCCAGCAGCTCCCGGGACAGGGGGCCAAGTGAGCAGTTCTTC
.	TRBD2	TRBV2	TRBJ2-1	CASRLAGGSYNEQFF	TGTGCCAGCAGATTAGCGGGAGGATCCTACAATGAGCAGTTCTTC
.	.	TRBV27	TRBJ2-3	CASSLSLGRYTQYF	TGTGCCAGCAGTTTATCCCTGGGTCGGTATACGCAGTATTTT
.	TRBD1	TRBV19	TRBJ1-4	CASRPRGPRQKLFF	TGTGCCAGTAGGCCCAGGGGGCCGAGGCAAAAACTGTTTTTT
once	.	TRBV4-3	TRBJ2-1	CASSKRGGGSYNEQFF	TGCGCCAGCAGCAAGCGCGGGGGCGGCTCCTACAATGAGCAGTTCTTC
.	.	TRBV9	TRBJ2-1	CASSVGLSYNEQFF	TGTGCCAGCAGCGTAGGTTTGTCCTACAATGAGCAGTTCTTC
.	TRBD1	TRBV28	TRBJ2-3	CASSSHSTGPGTDTQYF	TGTGCCAGCAGTTCACACTCGACAGGGCCAGGGACAGATACGCAGTATTTT
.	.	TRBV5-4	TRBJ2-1	CASSLDRTGEQFF	TGTGCCAGCAGCTTGGATAGGACCGGGGAGCAGTTCTTC
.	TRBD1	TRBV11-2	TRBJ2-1	CASSLEGTGIYEQFF	TGTGCCAGCAGCTTAGAAGGGACAGGGATATATGAGCAGTTCTTC
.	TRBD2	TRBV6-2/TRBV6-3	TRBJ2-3	CASSYPGTSGRAGSTDTQYF	TGTGCCAGCAGTTACCCCGGGACTAGCGGGAGGGCCGGATCAACAGATACGCAGTATTTT
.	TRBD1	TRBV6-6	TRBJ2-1	CASSSGTGIYNEQFF	TGTGCCAGCAGTTCCGGGACAGGGATCTACAATGAGCAGTTCTTC
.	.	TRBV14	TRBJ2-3	CASSLQGTDTQYF	TGTGCCAGCAGCCTGCAGGGCACAGATACGCAGTATTTT
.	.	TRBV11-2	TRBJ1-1	CASSLVRAEAFF	TGTGCCAGCAGCTTAGTCCGGGCGGAAGCTTTCTTT
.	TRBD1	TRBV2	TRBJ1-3	CATRAGQGPNTIYF	TGTGCCACCCGGGCAGGACAGGGGCCAAACACCATATATTTT
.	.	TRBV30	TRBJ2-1	CAWSVRMGEQFF	TGTGCCTGGAGTGTACGTATGGGGGAGCAGTTCTTC
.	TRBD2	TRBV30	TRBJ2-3	CAWRGVAGTSTDTQYF	TGTGCCTGGAGAGGAGTAGCGGGGACTAGCACAGATACGCAGTATTTT
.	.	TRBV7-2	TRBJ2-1	CASSLAVGEQFF	TGTGCCAGCAGTTTGGCCGTCGGTGAGCAGTTCTTC
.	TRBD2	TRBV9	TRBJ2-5	CASSGLAGGPYQETQYF	TGTGCCAGCAGCGGACTAGCGGGAGGGCCGTACCAAGAGACCCAGTACTTC
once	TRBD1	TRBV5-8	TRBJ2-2	CASSFGDRDTGELFF	TGTGCCAGCAGCTTTGGGGACAGGGACACCGGGGAGCTGTTTTTT
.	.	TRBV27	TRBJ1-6	CASSFWGRNSPLHF	TGTGCCAGCAGTTTTTGGGGGAGGAATTCACCCCTCCACTTT
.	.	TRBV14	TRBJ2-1	CASSPLSRYNEQFF	TGTGCCAGCAGCCCCCTCAGCAGGTACAATGAGCAGTTCTTC
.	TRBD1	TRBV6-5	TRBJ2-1	CASSSPGQGWYEQFF	TGTGCCAGCAGTTCCCCGGGACAGGGTTGGTATGAGCAGTTCTTC
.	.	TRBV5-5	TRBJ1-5	CASSFLDQPQHF	TGTGCCAGCAGCTTTTTAGATCAGCCCCAGCATTTT
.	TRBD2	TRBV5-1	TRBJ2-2	CASSPSGGAGELFF	TGCGCCAGCAGCCCTAGCGGCGGCGCCGGGGAGCTGTTTTTT
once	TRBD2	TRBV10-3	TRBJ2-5	CAISDSSGSSGREETQYF	TGTGCCATCAGTGATTCTAGCGGGAGTTCAGGTCGAGAAGAGACCCAGTACTTC
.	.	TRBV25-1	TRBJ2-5	CASSDRARGETQYF	TGTGCCAGCAGTGATAGGGCTAGAGGAGAGACCCAGTACTTC
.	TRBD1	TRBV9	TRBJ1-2	CASSVVGRGEDGYTF	TGTGCCAGCAGCGTAGTCGGCAGGGGGGAAGATGGCTACACCTTC
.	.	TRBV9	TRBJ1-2	CASSVVPNYGYTF	TGTGCCAGCAGCGTGGTCCCTAACTATGGCTACACCTTC
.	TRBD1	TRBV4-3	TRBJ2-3	CASSQRTGGFDTQYF	TGCGCCAGCAGCCAACGGACAGGGGGCTTCGATACGCAGTATTTT
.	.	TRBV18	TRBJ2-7	CASSSSQGGSHSYEQYF	TGTGCCAGCTCATCCAGCCAGGGGGGCTCACACTCCTACGAGCAGTACTTC